The 27 T cell receptor beta chains reported below all come from one sample, sequenced in a study of spatial heterogeneity in lung cancer. As for time point: sample taken at primary tumor resection. The sequenced material consisted of unsorted whole RNA from tumor, nontumor lung or frozen PBMC. TCRdb called the 5' RACE reads again in MiXCR, with one record for every CDR3 protein. Among thousands of distinct CDR3 sequences listed, roughly 13% were seen once. The specimen was PBMCs, collected at surgery. The receptors stem from a male donor with early-stage non-small cell lung cancer.

This clonotype was recorded many times. CDR3 sequence: CASSWGLFKDEQFF. As DNA, the CDR3 is TGTGCCAGCAGTTGGGGACTCTTTAAGGATGAGCAGTTCTTC. V gene TRBV6-2 or TRBV6-3 combines with J gene TRBJ2-1, with TRBD2 as a possible D gene (6 bases). The V end was cut by 4 bases, the J end by 8 bases, with 15 bases between. The CDR3 loop spans 14 amino acids. From germline, CDR1 is MNHEY and CDR2 SVGEGT.

In its sample, this clonotype was seen many times. This rearrangement joins TRBV28 to TRBJ2-1; 9 bases map to TRBD1. The CDR3 sequence is 15 residues long. The J segment lost 8 bases and the V segment lost 3 bases, leaving 8 bases of the junction unmatched. From germline, CDR1 is MDHEN and CDR2 SYDVKM. In DNA form, the CDR3 reads TGTGCCAGCAGTTTTCTCCGGGACAGGGACTATGAGCAGTTCTTC. Protein sequence: CASSFLRDRDYEQFF.

By share, this clonotype ranks as medium-sized. The genes are TRBV28 and TRBJ2-2; D may correspond to TRBD1 or TRBD2 (5 bases each). The germline V and J ends were trimmed by 1 base and 3 bases, with 12 bases remaining between them. The germline V gene encodes CDR1 MDHEN and CDR2 SYDVKM. CDR3 length: 16 amino acids. The CDR3 reads CASSLLGDGYTGELFF. CDR3 DNA: TGTGCCAGCAGTTTATTAGGGGACGGGTACACCGGGGAGCTGTTTTTT.

The chain uses TRBV27 and TRBJ1-3, with D uncertain. The CDR3 is 16 amino acids. Germline CDR1 and CDR2: MNHEY and SMNVEV (reference sequence). Trimming took 2 bases from V and 2 from J, leaving 13 bases between them. The CDR3 DNA sequence: TGTGCCAGCAGTTTAGGGTCACCCGGGACTGGAAACACCATATATTTT. This encodes CASSLGSPGTGNTIYF.

This clonotype was seen many times. The chain is built from TRBV4-3 and TRBJ1-3; 7 bases are shared with TRBD1. With V trimmed by 1 base and J by 0 bases, 3 bases remained unmatched. The CDR3 runs 16 residues. The germline gives CDR1 LGHNA, CDR2 YSLEER. The CDR3 bases are TGCGCCAGCAGCCAAGCCCGGACAGGCTCTGGAAACACCATATATTTT. This encodes CASSQARTGSGNTIYF.

This clonotype came up many times. The chain recombines TRBV5-4 with TRBJ2-2; the match to TRBD2 covers 10 bases. The germline CDR1 and CDR2 sequences are SGHNT and YYREEE (reference sequence). V was clipped by 0 bases and J by 6 bases; unmatched bases: 5. The CDR3 covers 16 residues. The CDR3 reads CASSLVASGRSGELFF. CDR3 coding DNA: TGTGCCAGCAGCTTGGTGGCTAGCGGGAGATCCGGGGAGCTGTTTTTT. Full variable domain (rest looked up from reference TRBV5-4 and TRBJ2-2): ETGVTQSPTHLIKTRGQQVTLRCSSQSGHNTVSWYQQALGQGPQFIFQYYREEENGRGNFPPRFSGLQFPNYSSELNVNALELDDSALYLCASSLVASGRSGELFFGEGSRLTVL.

V is TRBV12-3 or TRBV12-4 and J is TRBJ2-2, with 10 nucleotides matching TRBD2. The CDR3 covers 15 residues. Germline trimming cut 5 bases from V and 6 bases from J; bases unmatched to any gene: 6. The CDR3 coding sequence is TGTGCCAGCAGTCCTACTAGCGGGACCGCCGGGGAGCTGTTTTTT. It yields the protein CASSPTSGTAGELFF.

This chain uses TRBV12-3 or TRBV12-4 with TRBJ1-5; 7 bases match TRBD1. V shed 6 bases, J shed 3 bases, and the junction held 8 bases outside the gene matches. The CDR3 sequence is 15 residues long. The CDR3 region has the DNA TGTGCCAGCAGCTCCCGGACAGGTTACAATCAGCCCCAGCATTTT. Translated: CASSSRTGYNQPQHF.

The sample holds many counts of this clonotype. J is TRBJ2-3 and V is TRBV29-1, with TRBD2 matching over 9 bases. The CDR3 spans 15 residues. V lost 6 bases and J lost 2; bases outside the gene matches: 9. Germline lookup yields CDR1 SQVTM and CDR2 ANQGSEA. CDR3 amino acids: CSVEPRLADTDTQYF. CDR3 in DNA: TGCAGCGTCGAGCCGAGACTAGCGGACACAGATACGCAGTATTTT.

This clonotype showed up just a few times. The rearrangement joins TRBV2 to TRBJ1-1; D perhaps matches TRBD1 (6 bases). This CDR3 is 13 amino acids long. V was shortened by 6 bases and J by 4 bases, with 12 bases between the two germline ends. CDR1 SNHLY and CDR2 FYNNEI come from the germline V gene. For the CDR3, the DNA is TGTGCCAGCAGAATCGGGGGCCTCACTGAAGCTTTCTTT. Residues: CASRIGGLTEAFF. The full variable domain, its missing parts supplied by reference TRBV2 and TRBJ1-1, is EPEVTQTPSHQVTQMGQEVILRCVPISNHLYFYWYRQILGQKVEFLVSFYNNEISEKSEIFDDQFSVERPDGSNFTLKIRSTKLEDSAMYFCASRIGGLTEAFFGQGTRLTVV.

This clonotype was detected ten times or more. The CDR3 is CASSRGGVFHEQYF. CDR3 DNA sequence: TGCGCCAGCAGTCGAGGCGGGGTGTTCCACGAGCAGTACTTC. The chain carries TRBV23-1 and TRBJ2-7; TRBD2 might be the D (6 bases). TRBV23-1 is placed among ORFs of uncertain function. V lost 4 bases and J lost 5, with 15 bases in between. The CDR3 consists of 14 residues.

A word on this clonotype: A much more abundant neighbour one base away suggests this may be a read error. The V call is TRBV7-6, the J call TRBJ1-1; 8 nucleotides agree with TRBD1. CDR1 is SGHVS and CDR2 is FNYEAQ in the germline V gene. The CDR3 length is 14 residues. Here the CDR3 reads CASSFQGARTEAIF. The CDR3 DNA sequence: TGTGCCAGCAGCTTCCAGGGGGCGCGCACTGAAGCTATCTTT.

This clonotype is termed medium-sized. The chain uses TRBV7-3 and TRBJ2-2; D is undetermined. Trimming left V 2 bases short and J 4 bases short, with 8 bases between. CDR3 size: 14 residues. In germline, CDR1 is SGHTA, CDR2 FQGTGA. DNA for the CDR3: TGTGCCAGCAGCTTAGACCGGGCCACCGGGGAGCTGTTTTTT. It translates to CASSLDRATGELFF.

The rearrangement joins TRBV24-1 to TRBJ2-3; D gene ambiguous. The V and J ends lost 0 bases and 6 bases respectively, with 12 bases between them. In germline, CDR1 is KGHDR, CDR2 SFDVKD. The CDR3 has 15 residues. The CDR3, as DNA: TGTGCCACCAGTGATTTGAAGCACCCGGGCGATACGCAGTATTTT. Translation gives CATSDLKHPGDTQYF.

This clonotype appeared a few times. The rearrangement uses TRBV11-2 and TRBJ2-2; possibly TRBD2 for D (6 bases). The CDR3 runs to 16 residues. Between the trimmed V and J ends, which lost 2 bases and 5 bases, there was a span of 15 bases. CDR1 is SGHAT and CDR2 is FQNNGV in the germline V gene. CDR3 nucleotides: TGTGCCAGCAGCTTATTTCATATCGGGAGAACCGGGGAGCTGTTTTTT. Translation: CASSLFHIGRTGELFF.

The chain employs TRBV3-1 and TRBJ2-2; 10 nucleotides match TRBD1. CDR1 LGHDT and CDR2 YNNKEL come from the germline V gene (reference sequence). CDR3 length equals 15 residues. Trimming cost V 4 bases and J 5 bases; bases outside gene matches: 4. The CDR3 reads CASSPGTGETGELFF. CDR3 nucleotide sequence: TGTGCCAGCAGCCCAGGGACAGGGGAGACCGGGGAGCTGTTTTTT.

This clonotype was seen ten or more times. This sequence joins TRBV14 and TRBJ2-3; maybe TRBD1 (5 bases). V lost 5 bases to trimming and J lost 2 bases, with 11 bases between them. The CDR3 spans 14 residues. Germline V lookup: CDR1 SGHDN, CDR2 FVKESK. The CDR3 region is CASSSQGFTDTQYF. DNA for the CDR3: TGTGCCAGCAGCTCGCAGGGTTTCACAGATACGCAGTATTTT.

CDR3 DNA sequence: TGCAGTGCAACAGGGCTGCGGGTACGAGAGCAGTACTTC. Translation gives CSATGLRVREQYF. The chain uses TRBV20-1 and TRBJ2-7; maybe TRBD1 (6 bases). Trimming stripped 6 bases from V and 7 bases from J, with 19 bases between. In germline, CDR1 is DFQATT, CDR2 SNEGSKA (reference sequence). CDR3 length: 13 amino acids.

In this sample, this clonotype is large. The rearrangement joins TRBV19 to TRBJ1-5; D remains unclear. Trimming cost V 6 bases and J 3 bases, with 9 bases left between them. The germline gives CDR1 LNHDA, CDR2 SQIVND (reference sequence). The CDR3 contains 13 residues. CDR3: CASSLNSNQPQHF. In nucleotides, the CDR3 is TGTGCCAGTAGCCTAAACTCCAATCAGCCCCAGCATTTT.

This sequence joins TRBV7-2 and TRBJ2-7; 8 nucleotides align to TRBD2. The ends lost 1 base at V and 1 base at J; junction bases unmatched: 3. Germline assignment: CDR1 SGHTA and CDR2 FQGNSA. The CDR3 has 15 amino acids. The CDR3 DNA sequence: TGTGCCAGCAGCTTAGAGGCTAGCGGGTCCTACGAGCAGTACTTC. As protein: CASSLEASGSYEQYF.

This clonotype was found many times. This chain uses TRBV29-1 with TRBJ2-5; D unclear. In germline, CDR1 is SQVTM, CDR2 ANQGSEA. V was pared by 6 bases and J by 5 bases, with 10 bases between. The CDR3 runs to 11 residues. The CDR3 region has the DNA TGCAGCGTCCGCCCGCAGGAGACCCAGTACTTC. Its protein product is CSVRPQETQYF.

This clonotype appeared many times. The V and J genes are TRBV29-1 and TRBJ1-2; no clear D. This CDR3 is built from 13 residues. V was trimmed by 3 bases and J by 2 bases, leaving 10 bases between them. Germline V gene sequence: CDR1 SQVTM, CDR2 ANQGSEA. CDR3 sequence reads: CSVEFRTNYGYTF. DNA for the CDR3: TGCAGCGTTGAGTTCCGGACGAACTATGGCTACACCTTC.

This clonotype appeared many times. The CDR3 region has the DNA TGCAGCGGGGGGGGGCCCACTAGCGAGCAGTACTTC. Protein product: CSGGGPTSEQYF. This rearrangement joins TRBV29-1 to TRBJ2-7; D possibly corresponds to TRBD2 (7 bases). The CDR3 covers 12 residues. Looked up from germline, CDR1 is SQVTM and CDR2 is ANQGSEA. V was trimmed by 7 bases and J by 6 bases, leaving 16 bases between them.

This clonotype was detected many times. The rearrangement links TRBV3-1 to TRBJ1-6; TRBD1 aligns across 7 bases. The junction had 6 bases not matched to a gene; V was cut back by 4 bases and J by 0 bases. There are 17 residues in the CDR3. CDR1 and CDR2 (germline): LGHDT, YNNKEL (reference sequence). CDR3 in amino acids: CASSLQGISSYNSPLHF. The CDR3 bases are TGTGCCAGCAGCCTACAGGGGATAAGCTCCTATAATTCACCCCTCCACTTT.

This clonotype was observed a handful of times. V and J are TRBV27 and TRBJ2-5; no reliable D call. CDR1 is MNHEY and CDR2 is SMNVEV in the germline V gene (reference sequence). With 6 bases removed from V and 4 bases from J, the gap between germline ends came to 12 bases. This CDR3 has 13 amino acids. CDR3 in amino acids: CASRGWAAETQYF. CDR3 in DNA: TGTGCCAGCAGGGGTTGGGCAGCAGAGACCCAGTACTTC.

This clonotype was observed many times. The gene calls are TRBV7-8 and TRBJ1-1, with a possible D match to TRBD1 (6 bases). The V end lost 10 bases, the J end lost 0 bases, and 21 bases lay between the germline ends. CDR3 length: 16 amino acids. Germline CDR1 SGHVS, CDR2 FQNEAQ. CDR3 coding DNA: TGTGCCACCGGGGGGGGGCCCTTATATATGAACACTGAAGCTTTCTTT. Amino acids: CATGGGPLYMNTEAFF. The full variable domain, rest sourced from reference TRBV7-8 and TRBJ1-1, is GAGVSQSPRYKVAKRGQDVALRCDPISGHVSLFWYQQALGQGPEFLTYFQNEAQLDKSGLPSDRFFAERPEGSVSTLKIQRTQQEDSAVYLCATGGGPLYMNTEAFFGQGTRLTVV.

By share of the sample, this clonotype is medium-sized. The V gene is TRBV3-1, the J gene TRBJ2-1, with 8 nucleotides matching TRBD2. Germline loops: CDR1 LGHDT, CDR2 YNNKEL (reference sequence). With 3 bases clipped from V and 15 bases from J, the junction kept 7 bases outside the gene matches. The CDR3 runs to 12 residues. CDR3 residues: CASSQTSVNVFF. For the CDR3, the DNA is TGTGCCAGCAGCCAGACTAGCGTTAACGTGTTCTTC.